A selection of T cell receptor beta chains follows, all from one sample in a study of vaccination and CD4 T cells after COVID-19. No antigen has been identified for these receptors. TCRdb itself ran the PCR reads through MiXCR, one entry per CDR3 protein. The table records roughly 7,400 distinct CDR3 sequences, roughly 35% of them present only once. Specimen: CD4+ T cells from blood, cultured in vitro. The source is a human donor in good health. CDR3s include the opening cysteine and the closing phenylalanine or tryptophan. A D gene is named only where the DNA matches it firmly. Clone sizes are given selectively: once, few, many, or a class where the clone is expanded.

TRBV20-1	TRBD2	few	TRBJ2-3	CSARVAGGGTDTQYF	TGCAGTGCTAGAGTAGCGGGGGGTGGCACAGATACGCAGTATTTT
TRBV19	.	.	TRBJ2-2	CASSIVAGIAGELFF	TGTGCCAGTAGTATAGTCGCAGGGATAGCCGGGGAGCTGTTTTTT
TRBV14	TRBD1	few	TRBJ2-7	CASSDSRTGGYEQYF	TGTGCCAGCAGCGATTCCAGGACAGGGGGTTACGAGCAGTACTTC
TRBV20-1	TRBD1	.	TRBJ1-1	CSAPDRLTEAFF	TGCAGTGCTCCGGACAGGCTAACTGAAGCTTTCTTT
TRBV20-1	.	few	TRBJ1-6	CSARPGSSYNSPLHF	TGCAGTGCTAGACCAGGCAGCTCCTATAATTCACCCCTCCACTTT
TRBV7-2	.	.	TRBJ1-2	CASSLGQGRGYTF	TGTGCCAGCAGCTTAGGGCAGGGCCGGGGCTACACCTTC
TRBV20-1	.	.	TRBJ1-2	CSASDKDYGYTF	TGCAGTGCTAGTGATAAGGACTATGGCTACACCTTC
TRBV24-1	.	.	TRBJ2-2	CATSEPTDTGELFF	TGTGCCACCAGTGAGCCGACAGACACCGGGGAGCTGTTTTTT
TRBV20-1	.	medium-sized	TRBJ1-2	CRGGGGDYGYTF	TGCAGGGGGGGTGGGGGTGACTATGGCTACACCTTC
TRBV20-1	TRBD2	.	TRBJ2-1	CSVQLAGGYNEQFF	TGCAGTGTTCAACTAGCGGGGGGGTACAATGAGCAGTTCTTC
TRBV6-1	.	few	TRBJ1-2	CASSDSVGRWGYTF	TGTGCCAGCAGTGATAGTGTGGGCCGATGGGGCTACACCTTC
TRBV7-9	.	.	TRBJ1-3	CASQTGTDGNTIYF	TGTGCCAGCCAGACCGGGACGGATGGAAACACCATATATTTT
TRBV7-2	.	few	TRBJ1-2	CASSRPTDYGYTF	TGTGCCAGCAGCCGACCCACGGACTATGGCTACACCTTC
TRBV5-8	.	few	TRBJ1-2	CASSLFYGYTF	TGTGCCAGCAGCCTCTTCTATGGCTACACCTTC